A single sample gave rise to the 27 T cell receptor beta chains below, sequenced in a study of identical twins' blood T cells (dated by TCRdb to the early 2010s). The library was built by means of 5' RACE. These reads were obtained on an Illumina Genome Analyzer IIx. TCRdb reworked the public reads: Q25 trimming with fastp, MiXCR clone assembly, productive beta chains retained. Each entry merges the rows of one CDR3 protein and shows their most common DNA and genes. The sample table holds roughly 380,000 distinct CDR3 sequences, of which under 30% were seen once. Of the sample, around 5.6% is held by the ten largest clones. Specimen: PBMCs. Source of these receptors: a woman between 18 and 55 years old in good health.

CDR3 sequence (DNA): TGTGCCAGCAGCCAAGGGTCAGGGGTGAATTCACCCCTCCACTTT. This gives the protein CASSQGSGVNSPLHF. This sequence joins TRBV3-1 and TRBJ1-6; a possible D gene is TRBD1 (6 bases). The ends were cut back, 1 base at V and 7 bases at J, with 11 bases in the middle. CDR1 and CDR2 (germline): LGHDT, YNNKEL (reference sequence). The CDR3 has 15 amino acids. Full variable domain (rest looked up from reference TRBV3-1 and TRBJ1-6): DTAVSQTPKYLVTQMGNDKSIKCEQNLGHDTMYWYKQDSKKFLKIMFSYNNKELIINETVPNRFSPKSPDKAHLNLHINSLELGDSAVYFCASSQGSGVNSPLHFGNGTRLTVT.

A note on this clonotype: A single base separates this from a much larger clone, so it may be a read error. The CDR3 is CASSLRLSFNEQFF. CDR3 DNA sequence: TGTGCCAGCAGCCTTCGACTATCCTTCAATGAGCAGTTCTTC. The genes are TRBV14 and TRBJ2-1; D might be TRBD2 (5 bases). This CDR3 spans 14 amino acids. Germline assignment: CDR1 SGHDN and CDR2 FVKESK.

The rearrangement links TRBV27 to TRBJ2-7; TRBD1 is a possible D gene (6 bases). Trimming stripped 3 bases from V and 6 bases from J, with 12 bases between. This CDR3 has 13 residues. Germline lookup yields CDR1 MNHEY and CDR2 SMNVEV (reference sequence). In DNA form, the CDR3 reads TGTGCCAGCAGTTTTACAGGGAATGCCGAGCAGTACTTC. Its protein is CASSFTGNAEQYF.

A note on this clonotype: Since the CDR3 does not end with the conserved phenylalanine or tryptophan, this likely comes from a read error. The limits of the CDR3 on the DNA are not certain, so only TCRdb's listed CDR3 is given. This chain uses TRBV6-6 with TRBJ2-3; the table's D call, TRBD1, was not checked against the DNA. The CDR3 spans 11 amino acids, including both terminal residues. CDR1 and CDR2 (germline): MNHNY, SVGAGI (reference sequence). CDR3 region: CASGLLTQKVL.

The chain is built from TRBV19 and TRBJ1-2; tentative D call: TRBD1 (6 bases). Germline lookup yields CDR1 LNHDA and CDR2 SQIVND (reference sequence). The CDR3 runs to 14 residues. Trimming pared 6 bases from V and 2 bases from J, leaving 13 bases between. The CDR3 region has the DNA TGTGCCAGTAGGATTCAGGGGCAGAACTATGGCTACACCTTC. Translating it yields CASRIQGQNYGYTF.

This clonotype came up a few times. The DNA of the CDR3 is TGCAGTGCTAGATCCACTAGATACCTCCCCGATGAGCAGTTCTTC. This translates into CSARSTRYLPDEQFF. The chain couples TRBV20-1 to TRBJ2-1, with D tentatively TRBD2 (5 bases). The CDR3 has 15 amino acids. Trimming cost V 2 bases and J 8 bases, with 19 bases left between them. The germline gives CDR1 DFQATT, CDR2 SNEGSKA (reference sequence).

This chain joins TRBV27 and TRBJ1-2; TRBD1 is a possible D gene (5 bases). This CDR3 contains 13 residues. The V gene lost 1 base and the J gene lost 6 bases, with 9 bases spanning the gap. Germline CDR1 and CDR2: MNHEY and SMNVEV (reference sequence). CDR3 bases: TGTGCCAGCAGTTTATTCGGGGGACATGGCTACACCTTC. Translation gives CASSLFGGHGYTF.

This clonotype has a handful of counts. As DNA, the CDR3 is TGTGCCAGCAGAGCCGGGACAGGGGTTTACACTGAAGCTTTCTTT. Translation: CASRAGTGVYTEAFF. This chain uses TRBV2 with TRBJ1-1, with 10 bases fitting TRBD1. Germline CDR1 SNHLY, CDR2 FYNNEI. V lost 6 bases, J lost 3 bases, and 7 bases stayed unmatched. CDR3 size: 15 residues.

Comment on this clonotype: A read error may be the cause here, since a much bigger clone is one base away. This chain links TRBV3-1 with TRBJ1-2; the match to TRBD1 covers 7 bases. The V and J ends lost 5 bases and 3 bases, in that order; junction bases with no gene match: 12. The CDR3 consists of 16 residues. Germline V CDR1 and CDR2: LGHDT, YNNKEL (reference sequence). In DNA, the CDR3 is TGTGCCAGCAGCTTGATGACCGGGACAGAATACTATGGCTACACCTTC. Amino acids: CASSLMTGTEYYGYTF.

This clonotype was counted a few times. This chain joins TRBV4-3 and TRBJ1-6; unclear D gene. Germline values: CDR1 LGHNA, CDR2 YSLEER. Trimming shortened V by 0 bases and J by 0 bases, and 9 bases separated the two germline ends. The CDR3 is 17 amino acids. CDR3: CASSQDWASSYNSPLHF. Written as DNA, the CDR3 is TGCGCCAGCAGCCAAGATTGGGCGAGCTCCTATAATTCACCCCTCCACTTT.

In its sample, this clonotype was seen a few times. The V call is TRBV20-1, the J call TRBJ1-3; no clear D. Trimming stripped 6 bases from V and 0 bases from J, with 12 bases between. There are 14 residues in the CDR3. Germline values: CDR1 DFQATT, CDR2 SNEGSKA (reference sequence). The CDR3 loop is CSASSASSGNTIYF. CDR3 DNA sequence: TGCAGTGCCTCTTCGGCGAGCTCTGGAAACACCATATATTTT.

The CDR3 DNA follows: TGTGCCAGCAGCTCGTCTGGGATGGTGTACTATGGCTACACCTTC. It is translated as CASSSSGMVYYGYTF. The V gene is TRBV7-2, the J gene TRBJ1-2; D gene ambiguous. Trimming pared 4 bases from V and 3 bases from J, leaving 15 bases between. The germline V gene has CDR1 SGHTA and CDR2 FQGNSA. The CDR3 loop spans 15 amino acids.

This clonotype occurred a few times. At one of its ends the junction is not consistent with the germline gene, which may arise from a read error. As DNA, the CDR3 is TGTGCTAGCAGCCGACTTAGCGGGACGTCTGATACGCAGTATTTT. It translates to CASSRLSGTSDTQYF. The genes are TRBV7-7 and TRBJ2-3; 8 bases map to TRBD2. Germline V gives CDR1 SSHAT, CDR2 FNYEAQ (reference sequence). The CDR3 runs 15 residues.

This clonotype came up a few times. The chain joins TRBV20-1 to TRBJ1-1, with unresolved D. The CDR3 is 17 amino acids. V was shortened by 8 bases and J by 5 bases, with 30 bases between the two germline ends. Germline CDR1 reads DFQATT; CDR2 reads SNEGSKA (reference sequence). The DNA of the CDR3 is TGCAGTCCAGCGGAGGGCAGACTATCAATAAAACCAACTGAAGCTTTCTTT. As protein: CSPAEGRLSIKPTEAFF.

V and J are TRBV5-1 and TRBJ2-5; D unclear. The V gene lost 0 bases and the J gene lost 7 bases, with 4 bases spanning the gap. This CDR3 is 11 amino acids long. Germline V gene lookup returns CDR1 SGHRS and CDR2 YFSETQ. The CDR3: CASSLASTQYF. The CDR3 DNA reads TGCGCCAGCAGCTTGGCGTCGACCCAGTACTTC. The full variable domain, rest sourced from reference TRBV5-1 and TRBJ2-5, is KAGVTQTPRYLIKTRGQQVTLSCSPISGHRSVSWYQQTPGQGLQFLFEYFSETQRNKGNFPGRFSGRQFSNSRSEMNVSTLELGDSALYLCASSLASTQYFGPGTRLLVL.

This clonotype was seen many times. This chain links TRBV2 with TRBJ2-2; D is possibly TRBD1 (6 bases). The CDR3 spans 13 residues. V was shortened by 8 bases and J by 2 bases, with 9 bases between the two germline ends. Germline loops: CDR1 SNHLY, CDR2 FYNNEI. CDR3 in DNA: TGTGCCAGCCGGACAGATAACACCGGGGAGCTGTTTTTT. Its translation is CASRTDNTGELFF.

This clonotype has just a few counts. The chain has TRBV20-1 and TRBJ1-2; no firm D call. Deletions cut 4 bases from V and 4 bases from J, with 7 bases between. The CDR3 is 11 residues long. Germline V gene lookup returns CDR1 DFQATT and CDR2 SNEGSKA (reference sequence). The CDR3 protein is CSATEAYGYTF. The CDR3 DNA sequence: TGCAGTGCTACTGAGGCCTATGGCTACACCTTC.

This clonotype was counted a few times. The J gene is TRBJ2-2, the V gene TRBV10-1; D is unresolved. Trimming shortened V by 5 bases and J by 0 bases, and 16 bases separated the two germline ends. CDR3 length: 17 amino acids. Germline-derived CDR1 and CDR2 are WNHNN and SYGVQD (reference sequence). The CDR3 spells CASSNTDLHANTGELFF. The CDR3 DNA follows: TGCGCCAGCAGTAATACCGACCTCCATGCGAACACCGGGGAGCTGTTTTTT.

The chain carries TRBV29-1 and TRBJ1-2, with a tentative D call TRBD1 (5 bases). V was trimmed by 3 bases and J by 1 base, leaving 6 bases between them. The CDR3 spans 12 residues. Germline V CDR1 and CDR2: SQVTM, ANQGSEA. This CDR3 reads CSVDRDNYGYTF. The CDR3 bases are TGCAGCGTTGACAGGGATAACTATGGCTACACCTTC.

About this clonotype itself: This may stem from a read error, because a much larger clone lies one nucleotide away. This CDR3 is CSVAGDSTDTQYF. DNA of the CDR3: TGCAGCGTAGCGGGAGACAGCACAGATACGCAGTATTTT. J is TRBJ2-3 and V is TRBV29-1; TRBD2 matches at 8 bases. CDR1 SQVTM and CDR2 ANQGSEA come from the germline V gene. V was clipped by 6 bases and J by 0 bases; unmatched bases: 2. The CDR3 covers 13 residues.

This sequence joins TRBV7-2 and TRBJ2-3; 8 bases map to TRBD2. V lost 5 bases and J lost 5; bases outside the gene matches: 9. This CDR3 contains 15 residues. Germline-derived CDR1 and CDR2 are SGHTA and FQGNSA. The CDR3 reads CASSRGLVGQDTQYF. CDR3 nucleotide sequence: TGTGCCAGCAGCCGGGGACTAGTAGGACAAGATACGCAGTATTTT. Variable domain in full (rest from reference TRBV7-2 and TRBJ2-3): GAGVSQSPSNKVTEKGKDVELRCDPISGHTALYWYRQSLGQGLEFLIYFQGNSAPDKSGLPSDRFSAERTGGSVSTLTIQRTQQEDSAVYLCASSRGLVGQDTQYFGPGTRLTVL.

The chain uses TRBV5-1 and TRBJ2-5; D not certain. This CDR3 region has 13 residues. V was clipped by 0 bases and J by 7 bases, with 10 bases between them. Germline CDR1 is SGHRS and CDR2 is YFSETQ. The chain's CDR3 is CASSLDTSGTQYF. The CDR3 nucleotides are TGCGCCAGCAGCTTGGACACCTCGGGGACCCAGTACTTC.

In this sample, this clonotype turned up a few times. The V gene is TRBV2, the J gene TRBJ1-2, with D hard to call. V dropped 4 bases and J dropped 3 bases, with 12 bases sitting between them. Germline V gives CDR1 SNHLY, CDR2 FYNNEI. The CDR3 totals 14 residues. The CDR3 DNA reads TGTGCCAGCAGTGGGTCCAACGTGGACTATGGCTACACCTTC. As protein: CASSGSNVDYGYTF.

With respect to this clonotype: This could be a read error, since a much larger clone is one nucleotide away. The V call is TRBV5-1, the J call TRBJ2-7; no clear D gene. This CDR3 is built from 15 residues. V lost 2 bases and J 3 bases, leaving 15 bases between the germline ends. The germline V gene encodes CDR1 SGHRS and CDR2 YFSETQ. The CDR3 spells CASSLTPWISYEQYF. In nucleotides, the CDR3 is TGCGCCAGCAGCTTAACCCCATGGATTAGCTACGAGCAGTACTTC.

This clonotype was seen at least ten times. This sequence joins TRBV10-3 and TRBJ2-3; D possibly corresponds to TRBD2 (5 bases). Per the germline V gene, CDR1 is ENHRY and CDR2 is SYGVKD. V lost 6 bases to trimming and J lost 5 bases, with 12 bases between them. This CDR3 is 13 amino acids long. CDR3 in amino acids: CAIRFSVQDTQYF. The CDR3, as DNA: TGTGCCATCAGATTTAGCGTTCAAGATACGCAGTATTTT.

This clonotype was observed a handful of times. This chain connects TRBV5-5 to TRBJ2-2; possible D gene TRBD1, 6 bases. CDR3 size: 15 residues. The germline CDR1 and CDR2 sequences are SGHKS and YYEKEE (reference sequence). The V and J ends lost 1 base and 3 bases respectively, with 10 bases between them. The CDR3 region has the DNA TGTGCCAGCAGCTTGAGGGGGTTGGACACCGGGGAGCTGTTTTTT. Residues: CASSLRGLDTGELFF.

The gene calls are TRBV2 and TRBJ2-7; 10 bases agree with TRBD2. Germline values: CDR1 SNHLY, CDR2 FYNNEI. After removal of 5 bases from V and 3 bases from J, the junction contained 4 bases not matched to a gene. The CDR3 length is 14 residues. Here the CDR3 reads CASSLAGVIYEQYF. The CDR3 DNA reads TGTGCCAGCAGTCTAGCGGGAGTGATCTACGAGCAGTACTTC.